This is a list of T cell receptor beta chains from one sample in a study of cytomegalovirus exposure and HLA in healthy donors. The method was immunoSEQ multiplex PCR; TCRdb's version includes in-frame clones alone and lacks a portion of them. The sample has 100,000 to 150,000 clones, about two thirds seen once. The sequenced sample consisted of PBMCs. The source is a man aged 45 to 65 in good health and CMV-seropositive. The CDR3 runs from the conserved cysteine through the conserved F or W. The D gene is left open where the match is weak. The size entry is marked missing in some rows and otherwise reads once, few, many or a size class.

d_gene: TRBD2; j_gene: TRBJ2-7; v_gene: TRBV13; abundance: NA; CDR3nt: TGTGCCAGCAGCCCCCCCCTAGCGGGGGAGACCTACGAGCAGTACTTC; CDR3aa: CASSPPLAGETYEQYF
d_gene: TRBD2; j_gene: TRBJ2-1; v_gene: TRBV7-9; abundance: few; CDR3nt: TGTGCCAGCAGCTTAGGGGCGGGGGGGAGCTCCTACAATGAGCAGTTCTTC; CDR3aa: CASSLGAGGSSYNEQFF
d_gene: NA; j_gene: TRBJ1-3; v_gene: TRBV6-1; abundance: once; CDR3nt: TGTGCCAGCCTCCGTACTGGAAACACCATATATTTT; CDR3aa: CASLRTGNTIYF
d_gene: NA; j_gene: TRBJ2-1; v_gene: TRBV21-1; abundance: NA; CDR3nt: TGTGCCAGCCCCACTAGCGTCTTGGAATGTTATGGGCAGTTCTTC; CDR3aa: CASPTSVLECYGQFF
d_gene: NA; j_gene: TRBJ1-6; v_gene: TRBV6-1; abundance: NA; CDR3nt: TGTGCCAGCAGTGATCCGGACAGATTTAATTCACCCCTCCACTTT; CDR3aa: CASSDPDRFNSPLHF
d_gene: NA; j_gene: TRBJ1-5; v_gene: TRBV7-8; abundance: NA; CDR3nt: TGTGCCAGCAGCTTGTCCAGGGGCAATCAGCCCCAGCATTTT; CDR3aa: CASSLSRGNQPQHF
d_gene: NA; j_gene: TRBJ1-3; v_gene: TRBV27; abundance: NA; CDR3nt: TGTGCCAGCAGTTCGGGACTGCATGGAAACACCATATATTTT; CDR3aa: CASSSGLHGNTIYF
d_gene: NA; j_gene: TRBJ1-1; v_gene: TRBV5-1; abundance: NA; CDR3nt: TGCGCCAGCAGCTCGGACTCCCTGGATTGGGTAGCTTTCTTT; CDR3aa: CASSSDSLDWVAFF
d_gene: NA; j_gene: TRBJ1-1; v_gene: TRBV6-5; abundance: NA; CDR3nt: TGTGCCAGCAGGACGGGGAACACTGAAGCTTTCTTT; CDR3aa: CASRTGNTEAFF
d_gene: TRBD1; j_gene: TRBJ2-7; v_gene: TRBV19; abundance: NA; CDR3nt: TGTGCCAGTCAGGACAGGGGGCACTCCTACGAGCAGTACTTC; CDR3aa: CASQDRGHSYEQYF
d_gene: TRBD2; j_gene: TRBJ2-1; v_gene: TRBV2; abundance: NA; CDR3nt: TGTGCCAGCAGTGAAGCGCTTCTAGCGGGGGTGGACAATGAGCAGTTCTTC; CDR3aa: CASSEALLAGVDNEQFF
d_gene: NA; j_gene: TRBJ2-7; v_gene: TRBV18; abundance: NA; CDR3nt: TGTGCCAGCTCACCCCCCCTCGGGGGTGAGAGCCACTACGAGCAGTACTTC; CDR3aa: CASSPPLGGESHYEQYF
d_gene: NA; j_gene: TRBJ2-7; v_gene: TRBV6-4; abundance: NA; CDR3nt: TGTGCCAGCAGTGAACGAGGCTCCTACGAGCAGTACTTC; CDR3aa: CASSERGSYEQYF